Listed below are T cell receptor beta chains from one sample, sequenced in a study of monozygotic twins with inflammatory bowel disease. TCRdb reprocessed the 5' RACE reads and reports one entry per CDR3 protein, with no DNA. With 300,000 to 350,000 distinct CDR3 sequences in the sample, the ten largest clones hold 2% to 2.5%. Specimen: blood. These receptors all come from a human donor with ulcerative colitis or Crohn's disease, or a healthy co-twin of an affected twin (not recorded which). Each CDR3 is given with its conserved first and last residue.

CDR3: CASNQGGAMVETQYF
J: TRBJ2-5
V: TRBV28
length: 15

CDR3: CSVEGQGPETQYF
J: TRBJ2-5
V: TRBV29-1
length: 13

CDR3: CASSLEALNTGELFF
J: TRBJ2-2
V: TRBV11-2
length: 15

CDR3: CASSLAGATYNEQFF
J: TRBJ2-1
V: TRBV7-2
length: 15

CDR3: CASSQGNRAGANVLTF
J: TRBJ2-6
V: TRBV4-1
length: 16

CDR3: CASSLRFGRNEQFF
J: TRBJ2-1
V: TRBV12-3/TRBV12-4
length: 14

CDR3: CAINPLAGSADTQYF
J: TRBJ2-3
V: TRBV10-3
length: 15

CDR3: CAISESKAGELFF
J: TRBJ2-2
V: TRBV10-3
length: 13

CDR3: CSARDSREKLFF
J: TRBJ1-4
V: TRBV20-1
length: 12

CDR3: CASSFRGLNEKLFF
J: TRBJ1-4
V: TRBV12-3/TRBV12-4
length: 14

CDR3: CASHDFSSYNEQFF
J: TRBJ2-1
V: TRBV6-1
length: 14

CDR3: CATSDSLQGKGYNEQFF
J: TRBJ2-1
V: TRBV24-1
length: 17

CDR3: CASSLEGLGTGELFF
J: TRBJ2-2
V: TRBV11-3
length: 15

CDR3: CASSFGQGENEQYF
J: TRBJ2-7
V: TRBV3-1
length: 14

CDR3: CASSRASGRASEQFF
J: TRBJ2-1
V: TRBV3-1
length: 15

CDR3: CATSSGRESPTDTQYF
J: TRBJ2-3
V: TRBV15
length: 16

CDR3: CASREAWTGETQYF
J: TRBJ2-5
V: TRBV7-9
length: 14

CDR3: CASSQGGAGANVLTF
J: TRBJ2-6
V: TRBV4-1
length: 15

CDR3: CASSPSAGVVGDEQFF
J: TRBJ2-1
V: TRBV7-6
length: 16

CDR3: CASSLNPGELFF
J: TRBJ2-2
V: TRBV28
length: 12

CDR3: CASSYDAGGPAKQYF
J: TRBJ2-7
V: TRBV6-5
length: 15

CDR3: CASSFRAGEENEQFF
J: TRBJ2-1
V: TRBV28
length: 15

CDR3: CASLQGDNSPLHF
J: TRBJ1-6
V: TRBV6-1
length: 13

CDR3: CASRVQGANQPQHF
J: TRBJ1-5
V: TRBV2
length: 14

CDR3: CASSQPEGLTDTQYF
J: TRBJ2-3
V: TRBV14
length: 15

CDR3: CASSSRTGVSYNEQFF
J: TRBJ2-1
V: TRBV7-7
length: 16

CDR3: CAISLQGATEAFF
J: TRBJ1-1
V: TRBV10-3
length: 13

CDR3: CASSESGQGYEQYF
J: TRBJ2-7
V: TRBV6-1
length: 14

CDR3: CSAREPPRTISYNEQFF
J: TRBJ2-1
V: TRBV20-1
length: 17

CDR3: CASSFGTSGGKGTQYF
J: TRBJ2-3
V: TRBV27
length: 16

CDR3: CASRAGNLNYGYTF
J: TRBJ1-2
V: TRBV6-1
length: 14

CDR3: CASSPGTSGTYEQYF
J: TRBJ2-7
V: TRBV6-1
length: 15

CDR3: CSVGGGNRNEQFF
J: TRBJ2-1
V: TRBV29-1
length: 13

CDR3: CASSSKTTSYEQYF
J: TRBJ2-7
V: TRBV5-4
length: 14

CDR3: CASSRLGTQYF
J: TRBJ2-5
V: TRBV11-2
length: 11

CDR3: CSVGGLSGGAADTQYF
J: TRBJ2-3
V: TRBV29-1
length: 16

CDR3: CASSTGLAGSSYEQYF
J: TRBJ2-7
V: TRBV7-8
length: 16

CDR3: CSARRQGSGNTIYF
J: TRBJ1-3
V: TRBV20-1
length: 14

CDR3: CSVVTGGGGYEQYF
J: TRBJ2-7
V: TRBV29-1
length: 14

CDR3: CAWSDTFMTGRYYEQYF
J: TRBJ2-7
V: TRBV30
length: 17

CDR3: CSARDGARIYNEQFF
J: TRBJ2-1
V: TRBV20-1
length: 15

CDR3: CSAPRIRSEETQYF
J: TRBJ2-5
V: TRBV20-1
length: 14

CDR3: CSAPRTGLMDEQYF
J: TRBJ2-7
V: TRBV20-1
length: 14

CDR3: CASSLPGRGVEQYF
J: TRBJ2-7
V: TRBV5-1
length: 14

CDR3: CASSTRQGVGNEQFF
J: TRBJ2-1
V: TRBV6-2/TRBV6-3
length: 15

CDR3: CASSQEVAASGRYEQYF
J: TRBJ2-7
V: TRBV4-1
length: 17

CDR3: CRARDRTTEAFF
J: TRBJ1-1
V: TRBV20-1
length: 12

CDR3: CASSGTSGRARRYNEQFF
J: TRBJ2-1
V: TRBV27
length: 18

CDR3: CASSLGGRTEAFF
J: TRBJ1-1
V: TRBV5-6
length: 13